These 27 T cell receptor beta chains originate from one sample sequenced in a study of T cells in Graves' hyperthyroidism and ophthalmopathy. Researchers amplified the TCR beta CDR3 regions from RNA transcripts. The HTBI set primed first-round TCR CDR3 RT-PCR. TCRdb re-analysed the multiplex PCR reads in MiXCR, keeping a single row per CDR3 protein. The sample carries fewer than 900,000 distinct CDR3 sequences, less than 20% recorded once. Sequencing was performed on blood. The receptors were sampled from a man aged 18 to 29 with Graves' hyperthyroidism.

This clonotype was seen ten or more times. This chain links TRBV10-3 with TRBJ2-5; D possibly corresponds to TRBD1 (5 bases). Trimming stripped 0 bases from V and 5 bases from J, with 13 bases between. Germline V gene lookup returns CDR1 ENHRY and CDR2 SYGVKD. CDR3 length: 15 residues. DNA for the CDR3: TGTGCCATCAGTGAGTCGGACCAGGGTGGGGAGACCCAGTACTTC. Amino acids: CAISESDQGGETQYF.

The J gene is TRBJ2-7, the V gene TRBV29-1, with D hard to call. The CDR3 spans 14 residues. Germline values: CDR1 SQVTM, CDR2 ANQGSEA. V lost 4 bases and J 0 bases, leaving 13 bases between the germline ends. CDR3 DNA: TGCAGCGTTGTAGGGCAGGTGAGCTCCTACGAGCAGTACTTC. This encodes CSVVGQVSSYEQYF.

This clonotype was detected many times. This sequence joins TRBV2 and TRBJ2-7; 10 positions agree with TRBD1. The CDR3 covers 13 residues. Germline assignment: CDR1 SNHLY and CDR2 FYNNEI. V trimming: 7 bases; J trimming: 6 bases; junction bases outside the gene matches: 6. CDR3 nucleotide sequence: TGTGCCAGCACTCGACAGGGGGCGACCGAGCAGTACTTC. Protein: CASTRQGATEQYF.

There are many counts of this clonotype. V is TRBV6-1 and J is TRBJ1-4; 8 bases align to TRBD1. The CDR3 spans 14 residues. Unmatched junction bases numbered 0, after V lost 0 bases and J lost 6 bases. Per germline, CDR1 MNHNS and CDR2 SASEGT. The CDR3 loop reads CASSEAQGDEKLFF. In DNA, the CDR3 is TGTGCCAGCAGTGAAGCACAGGGGGATGAAAAACTGTTTTTT.

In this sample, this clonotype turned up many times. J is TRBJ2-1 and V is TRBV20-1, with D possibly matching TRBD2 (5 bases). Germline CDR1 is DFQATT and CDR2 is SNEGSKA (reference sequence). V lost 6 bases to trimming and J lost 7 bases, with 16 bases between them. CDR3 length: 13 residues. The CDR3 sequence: CSAAAGFSNEQFF. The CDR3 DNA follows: TGCAGTGCAGCGGCCGGGTTCTCAAATGAGCAGTTCTTC.

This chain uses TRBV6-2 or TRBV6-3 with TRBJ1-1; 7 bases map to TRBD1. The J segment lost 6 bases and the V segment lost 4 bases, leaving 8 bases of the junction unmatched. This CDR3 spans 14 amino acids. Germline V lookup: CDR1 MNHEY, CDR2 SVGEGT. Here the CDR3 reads CASSSDRILSEAFF. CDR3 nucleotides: TGTGCCAGCAGTTCGGACAGGATACTTTCTGAAGCTTTCTTT.

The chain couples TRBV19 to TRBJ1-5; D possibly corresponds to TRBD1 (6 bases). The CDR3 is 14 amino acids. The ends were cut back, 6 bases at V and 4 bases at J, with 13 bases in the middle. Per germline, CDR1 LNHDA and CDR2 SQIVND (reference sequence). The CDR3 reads CASSPDRLNQPQHF. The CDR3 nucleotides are TGTGCCAGTAGCCCTGACAGGCTGAATCAGCCCCAGCATTTT.

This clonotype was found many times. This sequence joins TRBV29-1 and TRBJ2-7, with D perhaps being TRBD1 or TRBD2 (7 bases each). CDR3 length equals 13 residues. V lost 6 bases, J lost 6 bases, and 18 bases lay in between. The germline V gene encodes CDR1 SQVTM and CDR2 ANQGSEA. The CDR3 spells CSVDRAGASEQYF. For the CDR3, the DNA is TGCAGCGTCGACAGGGCGGGAGCCTCCGAGCAGTACTTC.

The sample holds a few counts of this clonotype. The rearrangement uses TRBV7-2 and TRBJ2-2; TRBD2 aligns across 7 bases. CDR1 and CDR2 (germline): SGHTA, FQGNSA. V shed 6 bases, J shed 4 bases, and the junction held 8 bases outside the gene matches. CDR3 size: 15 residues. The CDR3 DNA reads TGTGCCAGCAGTACCGGGGGGACCCTCACCGGGGAGCTGTTTTTT. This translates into CASSTGGTLTGELFF.

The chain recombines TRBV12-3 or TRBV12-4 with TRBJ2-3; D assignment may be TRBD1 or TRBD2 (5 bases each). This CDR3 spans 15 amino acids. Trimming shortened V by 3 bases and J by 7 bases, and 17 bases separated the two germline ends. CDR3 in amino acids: CASSFPRGIAYTQYF. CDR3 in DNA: TGTGCCAGCAGTTTTCCGAGGGGCATCGCTTATACGCAGTATTTT.

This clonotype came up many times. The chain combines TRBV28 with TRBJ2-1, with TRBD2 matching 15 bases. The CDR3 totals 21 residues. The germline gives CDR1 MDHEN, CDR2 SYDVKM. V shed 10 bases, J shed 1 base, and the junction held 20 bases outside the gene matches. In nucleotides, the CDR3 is TGTGCCACCCTAGCTGTGGGTTTAGGACTAGCGGGAGGGCCTTCCTACAATGAGCAGTTCTTC. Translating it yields CATLAVGLGLAGGPSYNEQFF.

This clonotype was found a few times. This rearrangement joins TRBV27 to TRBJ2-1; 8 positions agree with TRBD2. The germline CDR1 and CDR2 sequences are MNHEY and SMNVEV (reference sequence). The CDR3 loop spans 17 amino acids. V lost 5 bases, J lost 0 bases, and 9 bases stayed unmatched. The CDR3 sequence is CASSTGGGASSYNEQFF. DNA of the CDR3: TGTGCCAGCAGTACGGGGGGGGGGGCGAGCTCCTACAATGAGCAGTTCTTC.

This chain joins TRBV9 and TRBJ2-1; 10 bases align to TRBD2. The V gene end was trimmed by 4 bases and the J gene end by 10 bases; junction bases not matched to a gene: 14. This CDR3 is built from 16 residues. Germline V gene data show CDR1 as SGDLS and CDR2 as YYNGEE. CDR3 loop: CASSQPGTSVLGEQFF. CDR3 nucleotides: TGTGCCAGCAGCCAACCCGGGACTAGCGTGTTGGGGGAGCAGTTCTTC.

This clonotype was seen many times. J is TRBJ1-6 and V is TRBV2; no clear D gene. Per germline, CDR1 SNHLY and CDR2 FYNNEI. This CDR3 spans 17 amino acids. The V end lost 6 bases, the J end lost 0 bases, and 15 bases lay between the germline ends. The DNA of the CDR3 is TGTGCCAGCAGCCAAGGGAGCCTCGGCTCCTATAATTCACCCCTCCACTTT. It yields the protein CASSQGSLGSYNSPLHF.

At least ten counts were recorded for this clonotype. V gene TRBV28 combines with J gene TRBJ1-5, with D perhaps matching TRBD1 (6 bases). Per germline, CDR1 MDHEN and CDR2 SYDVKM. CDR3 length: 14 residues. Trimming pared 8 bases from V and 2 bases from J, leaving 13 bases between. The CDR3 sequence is CASRKGDRNQPQHF. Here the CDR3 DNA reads TGTGCCAGCCGGAAGGGGGATCGCAATCAGCCCCAGCATTTT.

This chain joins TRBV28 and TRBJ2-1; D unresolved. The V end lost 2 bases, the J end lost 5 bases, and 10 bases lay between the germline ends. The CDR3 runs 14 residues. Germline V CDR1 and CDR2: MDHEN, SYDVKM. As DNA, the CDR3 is TGTGCCAGCAGTTTACGCCCGCCCCACAATGAGCAGTTCTTC. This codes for CASSLRPPHNEQFF.

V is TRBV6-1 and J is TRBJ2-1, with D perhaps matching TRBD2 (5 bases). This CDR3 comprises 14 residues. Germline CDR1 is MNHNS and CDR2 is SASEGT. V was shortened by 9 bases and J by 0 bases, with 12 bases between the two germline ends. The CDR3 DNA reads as TGTGCCAGTGAGCGGCTGAGCTCCTACAATGAGCAGTTCTTC. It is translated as CASERLSSYNEQFF.

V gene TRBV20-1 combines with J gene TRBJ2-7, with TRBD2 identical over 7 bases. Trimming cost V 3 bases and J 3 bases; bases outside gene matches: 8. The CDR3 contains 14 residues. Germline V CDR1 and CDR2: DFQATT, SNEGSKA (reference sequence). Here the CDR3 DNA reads TGCAGTGCTAGTTTTGGCGGGAGCGACTACGAGCAGTACTTC. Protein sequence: CSASFGGSDYEQYF.

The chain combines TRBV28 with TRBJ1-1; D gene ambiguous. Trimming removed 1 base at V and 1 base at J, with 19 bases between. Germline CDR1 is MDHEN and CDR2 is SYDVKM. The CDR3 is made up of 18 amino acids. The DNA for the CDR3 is TGTGCCAGCAGTTTATACGCAAGGTACGGCCGGCCGAACACTGAAGCTTTCTTT. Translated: CASSLYARYGRPNTEAFF.

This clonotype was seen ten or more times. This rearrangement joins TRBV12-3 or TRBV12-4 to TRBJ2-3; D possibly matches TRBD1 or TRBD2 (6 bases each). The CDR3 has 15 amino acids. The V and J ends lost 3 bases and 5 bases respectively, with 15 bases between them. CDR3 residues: CASSFRAEGGDTQYF. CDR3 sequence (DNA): TGTGCCAGCAGTTTTAGGGCGGAGGGGGGAGATACGCAGTATTTT.

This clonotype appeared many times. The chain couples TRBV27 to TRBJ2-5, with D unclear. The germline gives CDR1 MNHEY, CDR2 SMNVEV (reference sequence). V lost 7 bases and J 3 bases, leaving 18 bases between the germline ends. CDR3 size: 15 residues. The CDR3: CASKELDAVKETQYF. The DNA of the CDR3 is TGTGCCAGCAAGGAATTGGATGCGGTCAAAGAGACCCAGTACTTC.

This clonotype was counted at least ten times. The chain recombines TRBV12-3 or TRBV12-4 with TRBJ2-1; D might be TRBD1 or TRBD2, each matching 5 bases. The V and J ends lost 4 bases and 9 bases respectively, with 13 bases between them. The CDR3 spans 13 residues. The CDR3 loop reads CASSSQSRGEQFF. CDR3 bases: TGTGCCAGCAGTTCCCAGTCGAGGGGTGAGCAGTTCTTC.

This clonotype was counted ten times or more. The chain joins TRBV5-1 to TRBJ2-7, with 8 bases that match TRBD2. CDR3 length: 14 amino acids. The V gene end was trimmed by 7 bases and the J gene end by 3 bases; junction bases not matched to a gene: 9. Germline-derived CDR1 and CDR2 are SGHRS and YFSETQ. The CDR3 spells CASSRGREDYEQYF. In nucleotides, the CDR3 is TGCGCCAGCTCCCGGGGGCGGGAGGACTACGAGCAGTACTTC.

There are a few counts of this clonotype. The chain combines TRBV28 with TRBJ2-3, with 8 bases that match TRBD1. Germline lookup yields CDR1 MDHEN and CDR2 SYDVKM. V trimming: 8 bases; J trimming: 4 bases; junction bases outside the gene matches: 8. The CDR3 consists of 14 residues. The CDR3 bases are TGTGCCAGCGCCCTGACCAGGGGGCCAGATACGCAGTATTTT. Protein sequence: CASALTRGPDTQYF.

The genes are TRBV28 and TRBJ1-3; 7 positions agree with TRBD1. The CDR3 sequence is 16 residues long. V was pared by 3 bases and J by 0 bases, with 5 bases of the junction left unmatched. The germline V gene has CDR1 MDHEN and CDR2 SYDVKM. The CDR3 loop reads CASSFRDRFSGNTIYF. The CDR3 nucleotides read TGTGCCAGCAGTTTTCGGGACAGATTCTCTGGAAACACCATATATTTT.

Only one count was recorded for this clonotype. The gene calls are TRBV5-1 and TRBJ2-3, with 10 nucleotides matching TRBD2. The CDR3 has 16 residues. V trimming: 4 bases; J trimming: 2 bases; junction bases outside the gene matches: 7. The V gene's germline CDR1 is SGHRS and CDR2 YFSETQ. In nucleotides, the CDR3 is TGCGCCAGCAGCCCAGATAGCGGGAGGCCCACAGATACGCAGTATTTT. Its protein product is CASSPDSGRPTDTQYF. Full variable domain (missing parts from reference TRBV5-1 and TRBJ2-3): KAGVTQTPRYLIKTRGQQVTLSCSPISGHRSVSWYQQTPGQGLQFLFEYFSETQRNKGNFPGRFSGRQFSNSRSEMNVSTLELGDSALYLCASSPDSGRPTDTQYFGPGTRLTVL.

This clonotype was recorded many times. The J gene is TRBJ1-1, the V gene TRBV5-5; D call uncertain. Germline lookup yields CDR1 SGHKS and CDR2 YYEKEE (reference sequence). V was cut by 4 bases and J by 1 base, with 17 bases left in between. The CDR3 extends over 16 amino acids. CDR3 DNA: TGTGCCAGCAGCCCCGGCGGTCTAGCCTCGAACACTGAAGCTTTCTTT. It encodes CASSPGGLASNTEAFF.